The entry below describes one T cell receptor beta chain. Its antigen remains unidentified. This specimen comes from a study of shared clonotypes between healthy human individuals. Study-level results: Few donors limited the genetic and exposure-history diversity represented.

This CDR3 spans 16 amino acids. Trimming at V came to 4 bases and at J to 9 bases, leaving 14 bases not matched to a gene. Per germline, CDR1 SNHLY and CDR2 FYNNEI. All donors were healthy HIV-negative adults lacking recent acute infections or vaccinations. Measured with immunoSEQ multiplex PCR; TCRdb has only the in-frame clones, and not every one. The table has about 1.1 million clones, around 78% seen once. The specimen was memory CD4+ T cells from PBMCs. The subset denotes: CD45RA-negative fraction. This TCR was recovered from a man aged 18 to 29 in good health. Some clones in this sample may be carry-over from other donors' samples. The chain links TRBV2 to TRBJ2-1; 8 nucleotides agree with TRBD2. Here the CDR3 DNA reads TGTGCCAGCAGTGCCCCCGGGACTAGAATCTCCAGTGAGCAGTTCTTC. It specifies CASSAPGTRISSEQFF.